These 17 T cell receptor beta chains came from one sample sequenced in a study of a mutant IDH1 vaccine in newly diagnosed glioma. The time point here: week 11, during vaccination. With topical imiquimod, each dose of the vaccine consisted of 300 ug of mutant IDH1 20-mer peptide. Measured with immunoSEQ multiplex PCR; TCRdb has only the in-frame clones, and not every one. The repertoire includes roughly 120,000 clones, about 82% of them detected once, and 5.5% sits in the top ten. For these receptors, no antigen is known. This specimen was PBMCs, taken from a glioma patient whose treatment included an IDH1 peptide vaccine. These receptors came from a man aged 35 to 55 with glioma.

The chain links TRBV4-1 to TRBJ1-2; TRBD1 is a possible D gene (5 bases). Germline CDR1 MGHRA, CDR2 YSYEKL. CDR3 length: 15 residues. V lost 0 bases and J 8 bases, leaving 16 bases between the germline ends. This CDR3 is CASSQEEGQSGGYTF. The DNA of the CDR3 is TGCGCCAGCAGCCAAGAGGAGGGGCAGTCCGGAGGCTACACCTTC.

The V and J genes are TRBV4-2 and TRBJ1-4; unclear D gene. The CDR3 extends over 15 amino acids. V was clipped by 4 bases and J by 0 bases, with 9 bases between them. CDR1 LGHNA and CDR2 YNFKEQ come from the germline V gene. CDR3 nucleotides: TGTGCCAGCAGCCCGGGTAGCGCAACTAATGAAAAACTGTTTTTT. As protein: CASSPGSATNEKLFF.

The chain recombines TRBV18 with TRBJ1-1, with D possibly TRBD1 on 5 matching bases. Trimming pared 3 bases from V and 0 bases from J, leaving 8 bases between. The germline gives CDR1 KGHSH, CDR2 LQKENI. The CDR3 has 14 amino acids. The CDR3 loop reads CASSPETVNTEAFF. The CDR3 coding sequence is TGTGCCAGCTCACCGGAGACAGTGAACACTGAAGCTTTCTTT.

The chain carries TRBV7-2 and TRBJ2-7; 9 nucleotides line up with TRBD1. CDR1 is SGHTA, CDR2 FQGNSA, per germline. Trimming at V came to 5 bases and at J to 5 bases, leaving 7 bases not matched to a gene. CDR3 length: 14 residues. The CDR3 DNA follows: TGTGCCAGCAGCCTGGGGACAGGGAGGGACGAGCAGTACTTC. Its protein product is CASSLGTGRDEQYF.

The chain carries TRBV7-9 and TRBJ2-4; maybe TRBD2 (6 bases). CDR3 length equals 17 residues. The germline V gene has CDR1 SEHNR and CDR2 FQNEAQ (reference sequence). V was cut by 2 bases and J by 0 bases, with 14 bases left in between. CDR3 sequence reads: CASSLMGGRLAKNIQYF. The CDR3 DNA reads TGTGCCAGCAGCTTAATGGGAGGACGGCTAGCCAAAAACATTCAGTACTTC. Combining the CDR3 with reference TRBV7-9 and TRBJ2-4 gives the whole variable domain DTGVSQNPRHKITKRGQNVTFRCDPISEHNRLYWYRQTLGQGPEFLTYFQNEAQLEKSRLLSDRFSAERPKGSFSTLEIQRTEQGDSAMYLCASSLMGGRLAKNIQYFGAGTRLSVL.

The chain is built from TRBV9 and TRBJ1-2; the D gene is possibly TRBD1 (5 bases). V shed 3 bases and J shed 8 bases, with 17 bases lying between them. CDR1 is SGDLS, CDR2 YYNGEE, per germline. The CDR3 length is 14 residues. CDR3 sequence reads: CASSAAQVAAGYTF. The CDR3 DNA is TGTGCCAGCAGCGCTGCACAGGTTGCTGCGGGCTACACCTTC. The full variable domain, its missing parts supplied by reference TRBV9 and TRBJ1-2, is DSGVTQTPKHLITATGQRVTLRCSPRSGDLSVYWYQQSLDQGLQFLIQYYNGEERAKGNILERFSAQQFPDLHSELNLSSLELGDSALYFCASSAAQVAAGYTFGSGTRLTVV.

This chain links TRBV9 with TRBJ2-7; D remains ambiguous. Trimming cost V 4 bases and J 2 bases, with 19 bases left between them. CDR3 size: 16 residues. Per the germline V gene, CDR1 is SGDLS and CDR2 is YYNGEE. This chain's CDR3 is CASSPRQSQSTYEQYF. Written as DNA, the CDR3 is TGTGCCAGCAGCCCCAGGCAAAGCCAGAGTACCTACGAGCAGTACTTC.

This sequence joins TRBV5-5 and TRBJ2-1; 8 bases fit TRBD1. This CDR3 has 15 residues. Per the germline V gene, CDR1 is SGHKS and CDR2 is YYEKEE (reference sequence). After removal of 4 bases from V and 5 bases from J, the junction contained 8 bases not matched to a gene. The CDR3 is CASSPEDRAHNEQFF. Written as DNA, the CDR3 is TGTGCCAGCAGCCCGGAGGACAGGGCCCACAATGAGCAGTTCTTC. Full variable domain (outside the CDR3, taken from reference TRBV5-5 and TRBJ2-1): DAGVTQSPTHLIKTRGQQVTLRCSPISGHKSVSWYQQVLGQGPQFIFQYYEKEERGRGNFPDRFSARQFPNYSSELNVNALLLGDSALYLCASSPEDRAHNEQFFGPGTRLTVL.

The J gene is TRBJ2-1, the V gene TRBV7-8; D assignment may be TRBD1 or TRBD2 (5 bases each). Germline CDR1 reads SGHVS; CDR2 reads FQNEAQ. V was shortened by 2 bases and J by 2 bases, with 10 bases between the two germline ends. This CDR3 has 15 residues. The CDR3 DNA follows: TGTGCCAGCAGCTTATCCGGGACGCCCTACAATGAGCAGTTCTTC. Translating it yields CASSLSGTPYNEQFF. The full variable domain, in which reference TRBV7-8 and TRBJ2-1 provide the parts outside the CDR3, is GAGVSQSPRYKVAKRGQDVALRCDPISGHVSLFWYQQALGQGPEFLTYFQNEAQLDKSGLPSDRFFAERPEGSVSTLKIQRTQQEDSAVYLCASSLSGTPYNEQFFGPGTRLTVL.

The rearrangement uses TRBV6-5 and TRBJ2-5; 10 bases line up with TRBD1. Trimming removed 6 bases from V and 5 bases from J; junction bases left unmatched: 9. Per germline, CDR1 MNHEY and CDR2 SVGAGI. This CDR3 is built from 15 residues. The DNA for the CDR3 is TGTGCCAGCAGCCATCGACAGGGGGCTTGGGAGACCCAGTACTTC. It yields the protein CASSHRQGAWETQYF.

The gene calls are TRBV28 and TRBJ2-3; 7 bases fit TRBD1. The CDR3 totals 16 residues. After removal of 5 bases from V and 5 bases from J, the junction contained 13 bases not matched to a gene. Germline V gene data show CDR1 as MDHEN and CDR2 as SYDVKM. The CDR3 DNA sequence: TGTGCCAGCAGTCAAACGACAGGGATCGGTGGAGATACGCAGTATTTT. Its protein is CASSQTTGIGGDTQYF.

The rearrangement joins TRBV27 to TRBJ2-7, with D possibly being TRBD2 (5 bases). Trimming took off 1 base at V and 3 bases at J, with 7 bases between the two ends. The CDR3 has 13 residues. Looked up from germline, CDR1 is MNHEY and CDR2 is SMNVEV (reference sequence). This CDR3 reads CASSLFGDYEQYF. Here the CDR3 DNA reads TGTGCCAGCAGTTTATTCGGGGACTACGAGCAGTACTTC.

This rearrangement joins TRBV19 to TRBJ1-3; D is uncertain. V was trimmed by 8 bases and J by 4 bases, leaving 18 bases between them. The CDR3 is 15 amino acids. Germline CDR1 reads LNHDA; CDR2 reads SQIVND (reference sequence). CDR3 amino acids: CASGQVIIPGNTIYF. DNA for the CDR3: TGTGCCAGTGGGCAGGTGATTATCCCCGGAAACACCATATATTTT.

This chain joins TRBV6-4 and TRBJ1-1; TRBD1 aligns across 8 bases. Losses at the gene ends were 6 bases for V and 11 bases for J; bases not matched to a gene: 11. Looked up from germline, CDR1 is MRHNA and CDR2 is SNTAGT. The CDR3 has 13 residues. CDR3 in DNA: TGTGCCAGCAGAGGACCGGACAGGGCATCGGCTTTCTTT. This codes for CASRGPDRASAFF.

This clone appeared a few times. The chain is built from TRBV9 and TRBJ2-7; 8 bases are shared with TRBD2. The CDR3 is 13 amino acids. Germline-derived CDR1 and CDR2 are SGDLS and YYNGEE. V dropped 4 bases and J dropped 6; count of bases not matched to a gene: 6. CDR3 bases: TGTGCCAGCAGCAATAGCGGGACTTCCGAGCAGTACTTC. Translation: CASSNSGTSEQYF.

The chain employs TRBV4-3 and TRBJ2-7; possibly TRBD1 for D (5 bases). Germline V CDR1 and CDR2: LGHNA, YSLEER. The V end was cut by 0 bases, the J end by 1 base, with 10 bases between. This CDR3 is 15 amino acids long. The CDR3 region is CASSQDEQASYEQYF. In DNA form, the CDR3 reads TGCGCCAGCAGCCAAGATGAACAGGCATCCTACGAGCAGTACTTC.

This clone was counted only a few times. The chain couples TRBV7-8 to TRBJ2-7; 8 bases match TRBD2. The germline V gene has CDR1 SGHVS and CDR2 FQNEAQ. Germline trimming cut 5 bases from V and 3 bases from J; bases unmatched to any gene: 6. The CDR3 is made up of 14 amino acids. In DNA, the CDR3 is TGTGCCAGCAGCCCCGTGGCGGGGGGCTACGAGCAGTACTTC. Protein: CASSPVAGGYEQYF.